This T cell receptor (beta chain) was captured by sequencing in a study of cytomegalovirus exposure and HLA in healthy donors. Worth noting for this clone: The antigen is undetermined.

Germline lookup yields CDR1 MDHEN and CDR2 SYDVKM. The CDR3 length is 15 residues. J gave up 11 bases and V 6 bases, and 13 bases lay outside the gene matches. Primers included in the PCR were 60 Vbeta and 13 Jbeta primers. How the authors handled the data: There were tens of millions of unique TCR beta chains by a later count, and some 12 million of them were shared. Here immunoSEQ multiplex PCR was the method, and the copy in TCRdb shows in-frame clones only, minus some. Clonal size and the V and J genes are those of that table, whereas D and trimming came from the DNA. Of some 100,000 clones listed, 60% to 75% are singletons. Participants comprised healthy donors of bone marrow. Overall study results and limits: The authors later found HLA-associated TCR beta chains more clonally expanded than equally common others.

The clonotype comes from a woman between 40 and 50 years old in good health and CMV-seronegative. Specimen: PBMCs. This chain uses TRBV28 with TRBJ2-1; 10 nucleotides align to TRBD1. Here the CDR3 DNA reads TGTGCCAGCAGCGTCCGGGACAGGGGTGTGGGTAAGCAGTTCTTC. Encoded protein: CASSVRDRGVGKQFF.